This T cell receptor beta chain came from a study of blood T cell repertoires in COVID-19. As for the study in general: The study drew acute and convalescent COVID-19 samples from the United States, Italy and Spain. T cells, B-cell-depleted T cells, or PBMCs supplied cDNA or gDNA.

The length of the CDR3 is 14 residues. The junction had 5 bases not matched to a gene; V was cut back by 6 bases and J by 3 bases. CDR1 ENHRY and CDR2 SYGVKD come from the germline V gene. In the authors' workflow: Amplification with reference gene primers provided the estimates of nucleated cell counts. Some clones are missing from TCRdb's copy, which holds only in-frame ones; the method was immunoSEQ multiplex PCR. For V, J and clone size, that table is used; D and trimming come from the DNA. The repertoire holds roughly 46,000 clones, with more than 80% as singletons. The chain is built from TRBV10-3 and TRBJ1-5, with 7 nucleotides matching TRBD1. The receptor was derived from a man aged 60 to 75 with acute or convalescent COVID-19. The sequenced sample was peripheral blood. CDR3 coding DNA: TGTGCCATCAGAGGGACAGAACACAATCAGCCCCAGCATTTT. Protein product: CAIRGTEHNQPQHF.